The next 20 T cell receptor beta chains were all read from a single sample in a study of patients and donors after allogeneic stem cell transplantation. TCRdb independently ran MiXCR on the RT-PCR reads; one entry per CDR3 protein. The sample has about a million distinct CDR3 sequences, more than 15% seen once. Material for sequencing was blood, either unsorted or a sorted T cell fraction (not recorded which). These TCRs come from a human donor who was either an allogeneic HSCT recipient or a stem cell or donor lymphocyte infusion donor (not recorded which). It is not recorded whose cells these are; they may come from a transplant donor.

The V and J genes are TRBV10-3 and TRBJ1-6; D gene uncertain. With 6 bases removed from V and 8 bases from J, the gap between germline ends came to 11 bases. This CDR3 region has 13 residues. The germline CDR1 and CDR2 sequences are ENHRY and SYGVKD. CDR3: CAIRPVADSPLHF. CDR3 sequence (DNA): TGTGCCATCAGGCCCGTCGCCGATTCACCCCTCCACTTT.

This chain uses TRBV20-1 with TRBJ1-2; 8 bases map to TRBD1. Trimming removed 5 bases from V and 2 bases from J; junction bases left unmatched: 7. The CDR3 is 14 amino acids. From germline, CDR1 is DFQATT and CDR2 SNEGSKA (reference sequence). CDR3 region: CSASGQVGNYGYTF. The CDR3, as DNA: TGCAGTGCTTCGGGACAGGTTGGAAACTATGGCTACACCTTC.

This clonotype was detected a few times. The genes are TRBV29-1 and TRBJ1-1; D remains ambiguous. The CDR3 covers 11 residues. The germline V gene encodes CDR1 SQVTM and CDR2 ANQGSEA. V shed 7 bases and J shed 1 base, with 7 bases lying between them. The CDR3 spells CSASTNTEAFF. The CDR3 DNA sequence: TGCAGCGCTTCTACGAACACTGAAGCTTTCTTT.

This rearrangement joins TRBV29-1 to TRBJ2-1; TRBD2 matches 15 bases. V gave up 6 bases and J gave up 1 base; unmatched junction bases: 7. Germline assignment: CDR1 SQVTM and CDR2 ANQGSEA. CDR3 length: 17 amino acids. The CDR3 DNA follows: TGCAGCGTGGATGGACTAGCGGGAGGGTCGTCCTACAATGAGCAGTTCTTC. It translates to CSVDGLAGGSSYNEQFF.

This clonotype showed up just a few times. The CDR3 DNA sequence: TGTGCCAGTAGTCACTGGGAAGGTCGATTTGGGGAGACCCAGTACTTC. The encoded protein is CASSHWEGRFGETQYF. The chain uses TRBV19 and TRBJ2-5; D not resolved. V was clipped by 5 bases and J by 5 bases, with 21 bases between them. The CDR3 sequence is 16 residues long. Germline V gives CDR1 LNHDA, CDR2 SQIVND (reference sequence).

V is TRBV7-6 and J is TRBJ1-6; TRBD1 matches 9 bases. J gave up 10 bases and V 1 base, and 2 bases lay outside the gene matches. The germline V gene has CDR1 SGHVS and CDR2 FNYEAQ. CDR3 size: 14 residues. The CDR3 nucleotides are TGTGCCAGCAGCTTAGGGACAGGGGCCTCACCCCTCCACTTT. Translated: CASSLGTGASPLHF. The full variable domain, in which reference TRBV7-6 and TRBJ1-6 provide the parts outside the CDR3, is GAGVSQSPRYKVTKRGQDVALRCDPISGHVSLYWYRQALGQGPEFLTYFNYEAQQDKSGLPNDRFSAERPEGSISTLTIQRTEQRDSAMYRCASSLGTGASPLHFGNGTRLTVT.

This chain uses TRBV9 with TRBJ2-1, with 16 nucleotides matching TRBD2. Germline lookup yields CDR1 SGDLS and CDR2 YYNGEE. CDR3 length: 19 residues. V lost 2 bases, J lost 5 bases, and 10 bases stayed unmatched. The CDR3 DNA is TGTGCCAGCAGCGTGATCGGGACTAGCGGGGGGGCATCAGACAATGAGCAGTTCTTC. Its protein is CASSVIGTSGGASDNEQFF.

This clonotype turned up a few times. The chain employs TRBV20-1 and TRBJ2-3; the D is unclear. Germline-derived CDR1 and CDR2 are DFQATT and SNEGSKA (reference sequence). V was cut by 0 bases and J by 1 base, with 5 bases left in between. The CDR3 is 13 residues long. CDR3 nucleotides: TGCAGTGCTAGAGATCACGGCACAGATACGCAGTATTTT. Its translation: CSARDHGTDTQYF.

This chain joins TRBV5-8 and TRBJ2-7, with 10 nucleotides matching TRBD2. After removal of 4 bases from V and 3 bases from J, the junction contained 7 bases not matched to a gene. The CDR3 contains 15 residues. Per germline, CDR1 SGHTS and CDR2 YDEGEE. The CDR3 bases are TGTGCCAGCAGCCACGGGACTAGCGACTTCTACGAGCAGTACTTC. Its translation: CASSHGTSDFYEQYF.

The chain links TRBV3-1 to TRBJ2-1; D is ambiguous. CDR1 and CDR2 from the germline V gene are LGHDT and YNNKEL (reference sequence). The CDR3 is 14 residues long. V was clipped by 0 bases and J by 12 bases, with 15 bases between them. CDR3 in amino acids: CASSQDHGRPSQFF. The CDR3 nucleotides read TGTGCCAGCAGCCAAGATCACGGCCGTCCTTCGCAGTTCTTC.

V and J are TRBV7-6 and TRBJ1-4; D perhaps matches TRBD1 (5 bases). Germline V gives CDR1 SGHVS, CDR2 FNYEAQ. This CDR3 spans 14 amino acids. The V end lost 6 bases, the J end lost 7 bases, and 15 bases lay between the germline ends. CDR3 DNA: TGTGCCAGCAGTACGGGACGACTTACTGAAAAACTGTTTTTT. It yields the protein CASSTGRLTEKLFF.

This clonotype was detected a few times. The chain carries TRBV7-3 and TRBJ1-4; 8 bases agree with TRBD1. This CDR3 has 14 residues. V lost 5 bases, J lost 8 bases, and 7 bases stayed unmatched. Germline CDR1 and CDR2: SGHTA and FQGTGA. CDR3 in amino acids: CASSPDRASEKLFF. The CDR3 DNA is TGTGCCAGCAGCCCGGACAGGGCGTCGGAAAAACTGTTTTTT.

This clonotype was detected only a few times. The J gene is TRBJ1-5, the V gene TRBV20-1, with 9 bases fitting TRBD1. The V segment lost 5 bases and the J segment 3 bases; nucleotides outside the gene matches: 5. This CDR3 is 14 amino acids long. The germline V gene has CDR1 DFQATT and CDR2 SNEGSKA (reference sequence). In DNA, the CDR3 is TGCAGTGCTGGGACAGGGAAACCCAATCAGCCCCAGCATTTT. This sequence encodes CSAGTGKPNQPQHF.

The chain carries TRBV6-1 and TRBJ2-7; 12 bases agree with TRBD1. This CDR3 comprises 16 residues. Germline lookup yields CDR1 MNHNS and CDR2 SASEGT. Trimming took 6 bases from V and 5 from J; bases not matched to a gene: 11. The CDR3 region is CASRDQTGTGGHEQYF. CDR3 bases: TGTGCCAGCAGGGACCAGACCGGGACAGGGGGCCACGAGCAGTACTTC.

This clonotype was seen repeatedly, ten times or more. The chain has TRBV24-1 and TRBJ2-3, with 12 bases lining up with TRBD2. The CDR3 is made up of 17 amino acids. J lost 5 bases, V lost 1 base, and 6 bases had no gene match. The germline V gene has CDR1 KGHDR and CDR2 SFDVKD. The CDR3 is CATSDFRLAGAEDTQYF. The CDR3 nucleotides are TGTGCCACCAGTGATTTTCGACTAGCGGGAGCTGAAGATACGCAGTATTTT.

The chain joins TRBV7-2 to TRBJ1-2, with 7 bases fitting TRBD1. The germline gives CDR1 SGHTA, CDR2 FQGNSA. Trimming cost V 7 bases and J 8 bases; bases outside gene matches: 10. The CDR3 is 13 residues long. CDR3 sequence reads: CASTPGGVEGYTF. CDR3 nucleotides: TGTGCCAGCACCCCAGGGGGGGTGGAAGGCTACACCTTC.

This clonotype has at least ten counts. This rearrangement joins TRBV6-1 to TRBJ1-1, with 9 bases identical to TRBD1. CDR1 is MNHNS, CDR2 SASEGT, per germline. There are 15 residues in the CDR3. V dropped 6 bases and J dropped 3; count of bases not matched to a gene: 8. The CDR3 spells CASSPTQGAYTEAFF. As DNA, the CDR3 is TGTGCCAGCAGCCCCACACAGGGGGCTTACACTGAAGCTTTCTTT.

The chain is built from TRBV12-3 or TRBV12-4 and TRBJ2-2; the D is unclear. The CDR3 extends over 15 amino acids. Trimming shortened V by 8 bases and J by 2 bases, and 15 bases separated the two germline ends. The CDR3 protein is CASGGGAHNTGELFF. As DNA, the CDR3 is TGTGCCAGCGGTGGCGGAGCACATAACACCGGGGAGCTGTTTTTT.

This clonotype was observed a handful of times. This chain connects TRBV6-1 to TRBJ1-5, with 8 bases fitting TRBD1. The V segment lost 5 bases and the J segment 2 bases; nucleotides outside the gene matches: 11. CDR1 and CDR2 from the germline V gene are MNHNS and SASEGT. The CDR3 loop spans 17 amino acids. The CDR3 loop is CASSPLVPGQGNQPQHF. The DNA for the CDR3 is TGTGCCAGCAGTCCTCTCGTTCCGGGACAGGGCAATCAGCCCCAGCATTTT.

The chain uses TRBV2 and TRBJ2-7, with 8 bases identical to TRBD1. Germline loops: CDR1 SNHLY, CDR2 FYNNEI. This CDR3 spans 13 amino acids. The V segment lost 3 bases and the J segment 2 bases; nucleotides outside the gene matches: 0. CDR3 residues: CASSEDRAYEQYF. In DNA, the CDR3 is TGTGCCAGCAGTGAGGACAGGGCCTACGAGCAGTACTTC.